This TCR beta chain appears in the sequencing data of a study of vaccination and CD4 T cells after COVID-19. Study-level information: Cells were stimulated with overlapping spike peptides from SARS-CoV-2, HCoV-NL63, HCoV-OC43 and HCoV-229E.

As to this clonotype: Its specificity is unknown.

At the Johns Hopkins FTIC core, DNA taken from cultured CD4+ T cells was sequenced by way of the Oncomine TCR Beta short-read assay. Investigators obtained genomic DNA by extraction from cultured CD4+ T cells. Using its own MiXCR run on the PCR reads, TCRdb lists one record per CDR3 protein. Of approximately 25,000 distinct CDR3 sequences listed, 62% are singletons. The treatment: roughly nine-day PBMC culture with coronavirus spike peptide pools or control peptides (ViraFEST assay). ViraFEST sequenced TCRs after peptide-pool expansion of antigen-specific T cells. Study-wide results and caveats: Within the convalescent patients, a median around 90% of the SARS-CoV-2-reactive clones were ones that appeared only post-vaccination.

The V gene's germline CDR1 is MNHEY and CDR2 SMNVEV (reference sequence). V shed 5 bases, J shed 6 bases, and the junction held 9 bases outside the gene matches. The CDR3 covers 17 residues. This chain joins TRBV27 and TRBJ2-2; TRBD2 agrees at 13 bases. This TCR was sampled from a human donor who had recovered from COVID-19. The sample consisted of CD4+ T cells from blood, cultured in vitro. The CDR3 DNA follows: TGTGCCAGCAGTCTCGGGACTAGCGGGACCTTCGCCGGGGAGCTGTTTTTT. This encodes CASSLGTSGTFAGELFF.